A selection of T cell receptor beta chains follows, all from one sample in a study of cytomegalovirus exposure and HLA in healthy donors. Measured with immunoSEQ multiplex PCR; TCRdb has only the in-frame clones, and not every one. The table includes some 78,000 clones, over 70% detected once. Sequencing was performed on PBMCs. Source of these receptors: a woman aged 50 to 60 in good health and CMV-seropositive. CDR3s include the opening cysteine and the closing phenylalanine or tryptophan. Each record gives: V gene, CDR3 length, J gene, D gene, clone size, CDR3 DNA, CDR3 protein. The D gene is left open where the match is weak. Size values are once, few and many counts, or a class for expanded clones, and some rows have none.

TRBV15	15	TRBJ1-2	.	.	TGTGCCACCAGCAGGGCGGGCCCAGCTAACTATGGCTACACCTTC	CATSRAGPANYGYTF
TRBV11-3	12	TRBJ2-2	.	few	TGTGCCAGCAGCCCCGGTTTAGGGGAGCTGTTTTTT	CASSPGLGELFF
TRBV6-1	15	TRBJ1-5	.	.	TGTGCCAGCCTCCCGGTAGACATTAGCAATCAGCCCCAGCATTTT	CASLPVDISNQPQHF
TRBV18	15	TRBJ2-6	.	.	TGTGCCAGCTCACTGGGCCTTTCTGGGGCCAACGTCCTGACTTTC	CASSLGLSGANVLTF
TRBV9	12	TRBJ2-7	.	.	TGTGCCAGCAGCGGTCAAGGGGACGAGCAGTACTTC	CASSGQGDEQYF
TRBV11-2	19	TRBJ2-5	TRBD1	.	TGTGCCAGCAGCTCACGCACACTTCGGGACAGGCCGTACCAAGAGACCCAGTACTTC	CASSSRTLRDRPYQETQYF
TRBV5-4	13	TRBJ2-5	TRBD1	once	TGTGCCAGCGGCCGACAGGGAGAAGAGACCCAGTACTTC	CASGRQGEETQYF
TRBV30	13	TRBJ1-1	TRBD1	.	TGTGCCTGGACAAACAGGGGGCAAGGTGAAGCTTTCTTT	CAWTNRGQGEAFF
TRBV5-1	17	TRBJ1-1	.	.	TGCGCCAGCAGCTTGGCCGGTCTAGGGACACTGAACACTGAAGCTTTCTTT	CASSLAGLGTLNTEAFF
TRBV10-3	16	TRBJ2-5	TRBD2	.	TGTGCCATCAGTGAGGGCTCTAGCGGGGGAGTTTCGACCCAGTACTTC	CAISEGSSGGVSTQYF
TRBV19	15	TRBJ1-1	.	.	TGTGCCAGTAGTATAGAAGGGGTAATGAACACTGAAGCTTTCTTT	CASSIEGVMNTEAFF
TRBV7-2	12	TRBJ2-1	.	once	TGTGCCAGCAGCCTCGCGCGGGTTGAGCAGTTCTTC	CASSLARVEQFF
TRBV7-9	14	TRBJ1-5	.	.	TGTGCCAGCAGCTTATATGGGGGGAATCAGCCCCAGCATTTT	CASSLYGGNQPQHF
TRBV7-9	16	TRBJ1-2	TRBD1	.	TGTGCCAGCAGCTCTCCAAGAGAGGGGGCCGGCTATGGCTACACCTTC	CASSSPREGAGYGYTF
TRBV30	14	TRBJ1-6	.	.	TGTGCCTGGAAGTGGGGGGATTCTAATTCACCCCTCCACTTT	CAWKWGDSNSPLHF
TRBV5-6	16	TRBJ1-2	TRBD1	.	TGTGCCAGCAGCTTACCGTCCGGGACAGGGGGGTATGGCTACACCTTC	CASSLPSGTGGYGYTF
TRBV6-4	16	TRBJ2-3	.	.	TGTGCCAGCAGTGAGAACTCAGGTTCTAGCACAGATACGCAGTATTTT	CASSENSGSSTDTQYF
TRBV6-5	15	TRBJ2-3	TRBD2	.	TGTGCCAGCAGTCTACTAGCGGAGGGGGCAGATACGCAGTATTTT	CASSLLAEGADTQYF
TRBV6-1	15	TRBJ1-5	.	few	TGTGCCAGCAGTGAAAATATGCCAAGTAGTCAGCCCCAGCATTTT	CASSENMPSSQPQHF
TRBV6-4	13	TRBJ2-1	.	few	TGTGCCAGCAGTGACTCGACTCTCACTAGCCTGTTCTTC	CASSDSTLTSLFF
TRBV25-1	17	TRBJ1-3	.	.	TGTGCCAGCAGTGAATACTGGGGCGGAGACTCTGGAAACACCATATATTTT	CASSEYWGGDSGNTIYF
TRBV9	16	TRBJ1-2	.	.	TGTGCCAGCAGCGTGTCACCGGGTCAAGATAACTATGGCTACACCTTC	CASSVSPGQDNYGYTF
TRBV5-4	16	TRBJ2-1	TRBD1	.	TGTGCCAGCAGCTCAGTGGACAGGGAGGTTTGGAATGAGCAGTTCTTC	CASSSVDREVWNEQFF
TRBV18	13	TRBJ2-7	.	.	TGTGCCAGCTCACTCCTAGAGGGAGCGGAGCAGTACTTC	CASSLLEGAEQYF